Listed here are 14 T cell receptor beta chains from one sample, sequenced in a study of T cell responses to AZD1222 COVID-19 vaccine. Data came from immunoSEQ multiplex PCR; TCRdb stores just in-frame clones and leaves some out. This sample has approximately 130,000 clones; 84% occur once, and the top ten carry 27%. The sequencing used peripheral blood, collected 28 days after the second AZD1222 dose. All receptors derive from an adult who received the AZD1222 COVID-19 vaccine.

In this sample, this clone turned up a few times. The chain is built from TRBV6-2 or TRBV6-3 and TRBJ1-1; weak D call: TRBD1 (6 bases). Per germline, CDR1 MNHEY and CDR2 SVGEGT. Trimming took off 0 bases at V and 10 bases at J, with 9 bases between the two ends. The CDR3 runs 12 residues. The CDR3 reads CASSYSDRIAFF. CDR3 nucleotide sequence: TGTGCCAGCAGTTACTCGGACAGAATAGCTTTCTTT.

V and J are TRBV5-4 and TRBJ2-5, with D unresolved. V was clipped by 4 bases and J by 5 bases, with 12 bases between them. Germline-derived CDR1 and CDR2 are SGHNT and YYREEE (reference sequence). The CDR3 runs to 13 residues. The CDR3 reads CASSLAGTETQYF. The CDR3 nucleotides read TGTGCCAGCAGCCTGGCCGGTACGGAGACCCAGTACTTC.

V usage is TRBV19 and J usage is TRBJ1-4, with TRBD1 identical over 9 bases. The CDR3 covers 15 residues. The germline CDR1 and CDR2 sequences are LNHDA and SQIVND (reference sequence). Trimming cost V 5 bases and J 4 bases; bases outside gene matches: 5. This CDR3 reads CASSPGTGINEKLFF. The CDR3 DNA reads as TGTGCCAGTAGTCCCGGGACAGGGATTAATGAAAAACTGTTTTTT.

The chain combines TRBV5-1 with TRBJ1-1; D remains unclear. CDR1 is SGHRS, CDR2 YFSETQ, per germline. CDR3 length: 13 residues. Trimming removed 4 bases from V and 0 bases from J, with 7 bases in between. The CDR3 spells CASSNQLNTEAFF. CDR3 nucleotide sequence: TGCGCCAGCAGCAATCAGCTGAACACTGAAGCTTTCTTT.

This clone has only a few counts. One junction end does not reproduce the germline sequence, and a read error may be involved. The chain links TRBV7-7 to TRBJ2-5, with 12 bases aligning to TRBD1. The V gene's germline CDR1 is SSHAT and CDR2 FNYEAQ (reference sequence). The CDR3 contains 15 residues. The CDR3 DNA reads TGTGCTAGCAGCTACGGGACAGGGGGCGCAGAGACCCAGTACTTC. Translation gives CASSYGTGGAETQYF.

The chain has TRBV12-3 or TRBV12-4 and TRBJ1-4, with TRBD1 matching over 10 bases. V lost 6 bases to trimming and J lost 10 bases; unmatched junction nucleotides: 5. There are 13 residues in the CDR3. DNA of the CDR3: TGTGCCAGCAGGTACCGGGACAGGGGAAAACTGTTTTTT. Its protein product is CASRYRDRGKLFF.

The gene calls are TRBV5-1 and TRBJ1-4, with TRBD1 matching 9 bases. The CDR3 totals 16 residues. V dropped 4 bases and J dropped 2; count of bases not matched to a gene: 6. Germline V gene sequence: CDR1 SGHRS, CDR2 YFSETQ. In DNA, the CDR3 is TGCGCCAGCAGCCCCGGACAGGGGCCCACTAATGAAAAACTGTTTTTT. As protein: CASSPGQGPTNEKLFF.

V usage is TRBV7-2 and J usage is TRBJ2-2, with a weak D call TRBD1 (5 bases). Trimming pared 5 bases from V and 1 base from J, leaving 14 bases between. The V gene's germline CDR1 is SGHTA and CDR2 FQGNSA. The CDR3 consists of 16 residues. CDR3 region: CASSRRGSENTGELFF. The DNA for the CDR3 is TGTGCCAGCAGCAGAAGGGGTTCGGAGAACACCGGGGAGCTGTTTTTT.

The chain uses TRBV7-9 and TRBJ2-1, with 8 bases lining up with TRBD2. Unmatched junction bases numbered 5, after V lost 7 bases and J lost 3 bases. The CDR3 sequence is 14 residues long. Germline CDR1 and CDR2: SEHNR and FQNEAQ (reference sequence). CDR3 bases: TGTGCCAGCATCCTCAGCGGGGGCTACAATGAGCAGTTCTTC. Encoded protein: CASILSGGYNEQFF. Together with reference TRBV7-9 and TRBJ2-1, the CDR3 gives the full variable domain: DTGVSQNPRHKITKRGQNVTFRCDPISEHNRLYWYRQTLGQGPEFLTYFQNEAQLEKSRLLSDRFSAERPKGSFSTLEIQRTEQGDSAMYLCASILSGGYNEQFFGPGTRLTVL.

V usage is TRBV28 and J usage is TRBJ1-2, with 7 bases identical to TRBD1. V shed 5 bases, J shed 2 bases, and the junction held 5 bases outside the gene matches. CDR3 length: 14 amino acids. Per germline, CDR1 MDHEN and CDR2 SYDVKM. The CDR3 nucleotides are TGTGCCAGCAGTAAGTCGACAGGGAACTATGGCTACACCTTC. It translates to CASSKSTGNYGYTF.

The CDR3 DNA sequence: TGTGCCAGCACGCTAGCGGAGTACAATGAGCAGTTCTTC. Translating gives CASTLAEYNEQFF. V gene TRBV6-6 combines with J gene TRBJ2-1, with TRBD2 matching 7 bases. The germline gives CDR1 MNHNY, CDR2 SVGAGI (reference sequence). V lost 7 bases and J lost 4; bases outside the gene matches: 4. This CDR3 region has 13 residues.

This chain connects TRBV14 to TRBJ1-2, with D perhaps TRBD1 (5 bases). V was shortened by 4 bases and J by 4 bases, with 13 bases between the two germline ends. Germline V CDR1 and CDR2: SGHDN, FVKESK. This CDR3 spans 14 amino acids. CDR3 DNA: TGTGCCAGCAGCCCCGGGACCGCAGGCTATGGCTACACCTTC. It specifies CASSPGTAGYGYTF.

The chain couples TRBV5-4 to TRBJ2-4; tentative D call: TRBD1 (6 bases). CDR1 and CDR2 (germline): SGHNT, YYREEE (reference sequence). There are 16 residues in the CDR3. The germline V and J ends were trimmed by 4 bases and 7 bases, with 21 bases remaining between them. The CDR3 is CASSPDRDTRKNIQYF. Written as DNA, the CDR3 is TGTGCCAGCAGCCCAGACCGGGACACACGGAAGAACATTCAGTACTTC.

V and J are TRBV7-9 and TRBJ2-2, with a weak D call TRBD1 (6 bases). Germline CDR1 is SEHNR and CDR2 is FQNEAQ (reference sequence). Trimming left V 7 bases short and J 7 bases short, with 13 bases between. CDR3 length equals 13 residues. The CDR3 here is CASTVGGIGELFF. The CDR3 DNA reads TGTGCCAGCACCGTAGGGGGAATCGGGGAGCTGTTTTTT.